This T cell receptor (beta chain) emerged from a study of early T cells in non-severe SARS-CoV-2 infection. The TCR library protocol attached unique molecular identifiers to the individual cDNA molecules. TCRdb reprocessed the 5' RACE reads with MiXCR, giving one entry per CDR3 protein. This sample has about 100,000 distinct CDR3 sequences, with approximately 13% found just once. The ends lost 4 bases at V and 6 bases at J; junction bases unmatched: 9. CDR1 is SQVTM and CDR2 is ANQGSEA in the germline V gene. CDR3 length: 13 residues. The rearrangement joins TRBV29-1 to TRBJ2-7; 7 bases align to TRBD1. This receptor was taken from an adult who was a healthcare worker with PCR-confirmed SARS-CoV-2 infection or an uninfected control (not recorded which). What was sequenced was whole blood. This chain's CDR3 is CSVGLDRSPEQYF. The CDR3 DNA sequence: TGCAGCGTTGGTCTGGACAGGTCCCCCGAGCAGTACTTC.